Each of the 32 T cell receptor beta chains below was sequenced from the same sample in a study of low-dose radiotherapy and immunotherapy resistance in tumors. TRAV- and TRBV-specific primers were used for first-strand cDNA, which covered alpha and beta chains. The PCR that amplified TCRs ran for 20 cycles, relying on a constant-region primer and a V-primer adapter. TCRdb reanalysed the reads using MiXCR and keeps one entry per CDR3 protein. The sample lists under 15,000 distinct CDR3 sequences; roughly 60% were seen once. The receptors derive from a human donor with advanced metastatic prostate, ovarian, gallbladder or colorectal cancer (not recorded which). This table probably holds off-target reads from a library built for another chain.

This chain uses TRBV4-3 with TRBJ2-2; D possibly corresponds to TRBD1 (6 bases). The CDR3 sequence is 18 residues long. Trimming removed 0 bases from V and 2 bases from J, with 16 bases in between. CDR1 is LGHNA and CDR2 is YSLEER in the germline V gene. This CDR3 is CASSQDRVDSRNTGELFF. The DNA for the CDR3 is TGCGCCAGCAGCCAAGATAGGGTGGACAGCCGAAACACCGGGGAGCTGTTTTTT.

This chain links TRBV5-1 with TRBJ2-7, with D unclear. The CDR3 covers 15 residues. Trimming took 4 bases from V and 2 from J, leaving 16 bases between them. Germline V gene data show CDR1 as SGHRS and CDR2 as YFSETQ. The CDR3: CASSTVESWAYEQYF. The CDR3 DNA reads as TGCGCCAGCAGCACCGTCGAAAGTTGGGCCTACGAGCAGTACTTC.

In DNA, the CDR3 is TGCAGCGTACGACCCCGGGGTACGGGGGATACGCAGTATTTT. It translates to CSVRPRGTGDTQYF. The chain employs TRBV29-1 and TRBJ2-3; possibly TRBD2 for D (5 bases). V lost 6 bases and J 6 bases, leaving 19 bases between the germline ends. This CDR3 is 14 amino acids long. Germline CDR1 is SQVTM and CDR2 is ANQGSEA.

The rearrangement joins TRBV13 to TRBJ2-2, with unresolved D. The CDR3 covers 13 residues. V was shortened by 6 bases and J by 6 bases, with 11 bases between the two germline ends. In germline, CDR1 is PRHDT, CDR2 FYEKMQ (reference sequence). The CDR3 sequence is CASSDTTPGELFF. For the CDR3, the DNA is TGTGCCAGCAGTGACACTACCCCCGGGGAGCTGTTTTTT.

The chain couples TRBV10-2 to TRBJ2-1; 13 bases agree with TRBD2. The CDR3 sequence is 15 residues long. The V gene end was trimmed by 8 bases and the J gene end by 9 bases; junction bases not matched to a gene: 10. Germline V lookup: CDR1 WSHSY, CDR2 SAAADI. DNA of the CDR3: TGCGCCAGCGGTAGGACTAGCGGGAGTGTGGGTGAGCAGTTCTTC. This gives the protein CASGRTSGSVGEQFF.

The chain joins TRBV7-2 to TRBJ2-3; 7 bases are shared with TRBD2. This CDR3 spans 14 amino acids. V was clipped by 4 bases and J by 6 bases; unmatched bases: 7. The germline gives CDR1 SGHTA, CDR2 FQGNSA. The CDR3 DNA sequence: TGTGCCAGCAGCTCGAGCGGGAAGGTTGATACGCAGTATTTT. This gives the protein CASSSSGKVDTQYF.

In its sample, this clonotype was seen a few times. The CDR3 here is CASLGAGARQGYTF. The CDR3 DNA reads as TGTGCCAGCCTCGGGGCAGGGGCTCGTCAGGGCTACACCTTC. This rearrangement joins TRBV28 to TRBJ1-2, with D perhaps matching TRBD1 (6 bases). CDR1 and CDR2 (germline): MDHEN, SYDVKM. Trimming took 8 bases from V and 8 from J, leaving 21 bases between them. There are 14 residues in the CDR3.

This rearrangement joins TRBV28 to TRBJ2-2; 8 nucleotides line up with TRBD1. The CDR3 sequence is 15 residues long. The trim removed 3 bases at V and 9 bases at J, leaving 9 bases unmatched. Germline V gene data show CDR1 as MDHEN and CDR2 as SYDVKM. The CDR3 sequence: CASSLQGAPSRELFF. As DNA, the CDR3 is TGTGCCAGCAGTTTGCAGGGGGCGCCGAGTAGGGAGCTGTTTTTT.

The chain employs TRBV28 and TRBJ2-7, with TRBD1 matching 11 bases. This CDR3 has 15 residues. Looked up from germline, CDR1 is MDHEN and CDR2 is SYDVKM. Unmatched junction bases numbered 9, after V lost 7 bases and J lost 4 bases. The chain's CDR3 is CASKASGTGGYEQYF. The DNA for the CDR3 is TGTGCCAGCAAGGCATCCGGGACAGGGGGGTACGAGCAGTACTTC.

This clonotype was seen only a few times. V gene TRBV29-1 combines with J gene TRBJ2-1; possibly TRBD2 for D (5 bases). The CDR3 consists of 14 residues. Germline loops: CDR1 SQVTM, CDR2 ANQGSEA. Trimming pared 2 bases from V and 9 bases from J, leaving 17 bases between. In nucleotides, the CDR3 is TGCAGCGTTGAACGGCTAGCCGGAGTGAGTGAGCAGTTCTTC. This encodes CSVERLAGVSEQFF.

The V and J genes are TRBV29-1 and TRBJ2-7, with 8 bases that match TRBD1. In germline, CDR1 is SQVTM, CDR2 ANQGSEA. There are 12 residues in the CDR3. J gave up 4 bases and V 2 bases, and 1 base lay outside the gene matches. The CDR3 region is CSVERTGYEQYF. CDR3 sequence (DNA): TGCAGCGTTGAAAGGACAGGGTACGAGCAGTACTTC.

The sample holds a few counts of this clonotype. V is TRBV2 and J is TRBJ2-5; D assignment may be TRBD1 or TRBD2 (6 bases each). The germline gives CDR1 SNHLY, CDR2 FYNNEI. V shed 1 base and J shed 2 bases, with 17 bases lying between them. CDR3 length equals 17 residues. The CDR3 DNA reads TGTGCCAGCAGTGAAGAGGAGGAGGGGGAGATACAAGAGACCCAGTACTTC. Residues: CASSEEEEGEIQETQYF. Based on the CDR3 plus reference TRBV2 and TRBJ2-5, the full variable domain is EPEVTQTPSHQVTQMGQEVILRCVPISNHLYFYWYRQILGQKVEFLVSFYNNEISEKSEIFDDQFSVERPDGSNFTLKIRSTKLEDSAMYFCASSEEEEGEIQETQYFGPGTRLLVL.

The chain employs TRBV7-9 and TRBJ2-2; 9 bases are shared with TRBD1. V trimming: 6 bases; J trimming: 3 bases; junction bases outside the gene matches: 5. The CDR3 covers 15 residues. Germline assignment: CDR1 SEHNR and CDR2 FQNEAQ (reference sequence). This CDR3 reads CASRKGQGYTGELFF. CDR3 DNA sequence: TGTGCCAGCAGAAAGGGACAGGGCTACACCGGGGAGCTGTTTTTT.

V is TRBV6-6 and J is TRBJ2-1, with 9 bases identical to TRBD2. Germline V CDR1 and CDR2: MNHNY, SVGAGI (reference sequence). The CDR3 is 15 amino acids. V dropped 5 bases and J dropped 6; count of bases not matched to a gene: 8. The chain's CDR3 is CASSPLAGVFNEQFF. Written as DNA, the CDR3 is TGTGCCAGCAGTCCTTTAGCGGGAGTCTTCAATGAGCAGTTCTTC.

This clonotype appeared a few times. This sequence joins TRBV28 and TRBJ2-7, with D perhaps TRBD2 (6 bases). The CDR3 totals 16 residues. The germline gives CDR1 MDHEN, CDR2 SYDVKM. Trimming stripped 7 bases from V and 3 bases from J, with 22 bases between. The CDR3 DNA follows: TGTGCCAGCACCCCAGCGCATGGCGGGGCGGGCTACGAGCAGTACTTC. It is translated as CASTPAHGGAGYEQYF.

The chain is built from TRBV28 and TRBJ2-7; D is perhaps TRBD1 (6 bases). The CDR3 extends over 15 amino acids. Germline V gene lookup returns CDR1 MDHEN and CDR2 SYDVKM. Trimming left V 6 bases short and J 6 bases short, with 21 bases between. The CDR3 protein is CASSTQRVGAAEQYF. The CDR3, as DNA: TGTGCCAGCAGCACCCAACGGGTGGGGGCCGCCGAGCAGTACTTC.

The chain recombines TRBV11-2 with TRBJ1-6; D unresolved. This CDR3 contains 13 residues. From germline, CDR1 is SGHAT and CDR2 FQNNGV. V was trimmed by 5 bases and J by 9 bases, leaving 11 bases between them. CDR3 amino acids: CASSIRTSSPLHF. DNA of the CDR3: TGTGCCAGCAGCATCAGGACGTCTTCACCCCTCCACTTT.

The chain carries TRBV12-3 or TRBV12-4 and TRBJ2-1, with a tentative D call TRBD2 (5 bases). CDR3 size: 14 residues. V shed 2 bases and J shed 6 bases, with 11 bases lying between them. The CDR3 protein is CASSLMAGPNEQFF. For the CDR3, the DNA is TGTGCCAGCAGTTTAATGGCGGGCCCCAATGAGCAGTTCTTC.

V gene TRBV28 combines with J gene TRBJ2-7, with D perhaps matching TRBD2 (6 bases). The germline V gene has CDR1 MDHEN and CDR2 SYDVKM. The germline V and J ends were trimmed by 8 bases and 1 base, with 15 bases remaining between them. The CDR3 runs 14 residues. The CDR3 bases are TGTGCCAGCCTTCGGGCAGGGAGGTCCTACGAGCAGTACTTC. As protein: CASLRAGRSYEQYF.

The chain recombines TRBV28 with TRBJ2-7; 10 nucleotides align to TRBD2. V gave up 5 bases and J gave up 1 base; unmatched junction bases: 5. Germline V gene sequence: CDR1 MDHEN, CDR2 SYDVKM. The length of the CDR3 is 15 residues. The CDR3 reads CASSETSGISYEQYF. The CDR3 bases are TGTGCCAGCAGTGAAACTAGCGGGATATCCTACGAGCAGTACTTC. The whole variable domain, filled in from reference TRBV28 and TRBJ2-7, reads DVKVTQSSRYLVKRTGEKVFLECVQDMDHENMFWYRQDPGLGLRLIYFSYDVKMKEKGDIPEGYSVSREKKERFSLILESASTNQTSMYLCASSETSGISYEQYFGPGTRLTVT.

The sample holds one count of this clonotype. The chain carries TRBV5-3 and TRBJ1-1; TRBD1 is a possible D gene (5 bases). TRBV5-3 is an open reading frame whose function is uncertain. The V and J ends lost 10 bases and 1 base respectively, with 17 bases between them. This CDR3 comprises 14 residues. Written as DNA, the CDR3 is TGTGCCTTCGCGGGGGTGGTGGGGAACACTGAAGCTTTCTTT. It encodes CAFAGVVGNTEAFF.

The table lists this clonotype with a few counts. The rearrangement links TRBV12-3 or TRBV12-4 to TRBJ2-7; no clear D. The ends were cut back, 7 bases at V and 3 bases at J, with 16 bases in the middle. The CDR3 contains 14 residues. As DNA, the CDR3 is TGTGCCAGCACCCTCGGCCTACCGAGCTACGAGCAGTACTTC. Protein sequence: CASTLGLPSYEQYF.

The chain employs TRBV4-1 and TRBJ1-5; D is unclear. Looked up from germline, CDR1 is MGHRA and CDR2 is YSYEKL. V gave up 1 base and J gave up 6 bases, with 16 bases separating them. The length of the CDR3 is 16 residues. DNA for the CDR3: TGCGCCAGCAGCCAAGTAGGCTCGGGGAGAGTTCAGCCCCAGCATTTT. Its protein product is CASSQVGSGRVQPQHF.

This clonotype was recorded a few times. V gene TRBV4-3 combines with J gene TRBJ2-1, with D maybe TRBD1 (5 bases). This CDR3 contains 17 residues. In germline, CDR1 is LGHNA, CDR2 YSLEER. Trimming took off 0 bases at V and 8 bases at J, with 20 bases between the two ends. The CDR3 nucleotides are TGCGCCAGCAGCCAAGATTCCGTCTCCTATCAGGGCGATGAGCAGTTCTTC. This sequence encodes CASSQDSVSYQGDEQFF.

The table lists this clonotype with a few counts. The rearrangement uses TRBV28 and TRBJ2-7; D ambiguous. The CDR3 covers 12 residues. The germline CDR1 and CDR2 sequences are MDHEN and SYDVKM. Trimming shortened V by 10 bases and J by 4 bases, and 14 bases separated the two germline ends. CDR3 amino acids: CATGRGDYEQYF. The CDR3, as DNA: TGTGCCACCGGTCGTGGGGATTACGAGCAGTACTTC.

The chain joins TRBV9 to TRBJ2-1; D remains ambiguous. The ends were cut back, 0 bases at V and 7 bases at J, with 8 bases in the middle. Germline V gives CDR1 SGDLS, CDR2 YYNGEE. CDR3 size: 13 residues. In DNA, the CDR3 is TGTGCCAGCAGCGTAGGATTAGTGAATGAGCAGTTCTTC. Its translation: CASSVGLVNEQFF.

This rearrangement joins TRBV6-5 to TRBJ2-1; TRBD1 matches at 10 bases. Germline CDR1 MNHEY, CDR2 SVGAGI. V was clipped by 7 bases and J by 9 bases; unmatched bases: 12. The CDR3 totals 15 residues. The CDR3 nucleotides read TGTGCCAGCACCCCACCGGGACAGGGGCGGAGTGAGCAGTTCTTC. It specifies CASTPPGQGRSEQFF.

Details on this clonotype: The junction differs from germline at one of its ends, possibly a read error. This sequence joins TRBV29-1 and TRBJ2-7; 10 positions match TRBD2. The CDR3 contains 13 residues. Germline CDR1 reads SQVTM; CDR2 reads ANQGSEA. The CDR3: CSVEDGSSGRNHF. The DNA for the CDR3 is TGCAGCGTTGAAGATGGGAGTAGCGGGAGGAATCACTTC.

The chain is built from TRBV9 and TRBJ2-7; a possible D gene is TRBD2 (5 bases). Germline loops: CDR1 SGDLS, CDR2 YYNGEE. CDR3 length: 16 residues. V gave up 0 bases and J gave up 0 bases, with 13 bases separating them. Written as DNA, the CDR3 is TGTGCCAGCAGCGTAGGAGGTAGCGCCGTCTCCTACGAGCAGTACTTC. Amino acids: CASSVGGSAVSYEQYF.

The V call is TRBV12-3 or TRBV12-4, the J call TRBJ1-2; D is perhaps TRBD1 (6 bases). CDR3 size: 12 residues. V was clipped by 6 bases and J by 5 bases, with 10 bases between them. This chain's CDR3 is CASRLQGYGYTF. In nucleotides, the CDR3 is TGTGCCAGCAGGCTTCAGGGGTATGGCTACACCTTC.

The chain couples TRBV28 to TRBJ2-5, with 8 nucleotides matching TRBD2. This CDR3 is 15 amino acids long. The trim removed 7 bases at V and 5 bases at J, leaving 12 bases unmatched. In germline, CDR1 is MDHEN, CDR2 SYDVKM. Here the CDR3 reads CASISSGTLGETQYF. The CDR3 nucleotides are TGTGCCAGCATTAGTAGCGGGACCCTGGGTGAGACCCAGTACTTC.

The sample holds a few counts of this clonotype. The chain links TRBV12-3 or TRBV12-4 to TRBJ2-5; the D is unclear. The CDR3 is 13 amino acids. Trimming took off 5 bases at V and 4 bases at J, with 11 bases between the two ends. CDR3 nucleotide sequence: TGTGCCAGCAGTCTAACTTCTCGAGAGACCCAGTACTTC. It specifies CASSLTSRETQYF.